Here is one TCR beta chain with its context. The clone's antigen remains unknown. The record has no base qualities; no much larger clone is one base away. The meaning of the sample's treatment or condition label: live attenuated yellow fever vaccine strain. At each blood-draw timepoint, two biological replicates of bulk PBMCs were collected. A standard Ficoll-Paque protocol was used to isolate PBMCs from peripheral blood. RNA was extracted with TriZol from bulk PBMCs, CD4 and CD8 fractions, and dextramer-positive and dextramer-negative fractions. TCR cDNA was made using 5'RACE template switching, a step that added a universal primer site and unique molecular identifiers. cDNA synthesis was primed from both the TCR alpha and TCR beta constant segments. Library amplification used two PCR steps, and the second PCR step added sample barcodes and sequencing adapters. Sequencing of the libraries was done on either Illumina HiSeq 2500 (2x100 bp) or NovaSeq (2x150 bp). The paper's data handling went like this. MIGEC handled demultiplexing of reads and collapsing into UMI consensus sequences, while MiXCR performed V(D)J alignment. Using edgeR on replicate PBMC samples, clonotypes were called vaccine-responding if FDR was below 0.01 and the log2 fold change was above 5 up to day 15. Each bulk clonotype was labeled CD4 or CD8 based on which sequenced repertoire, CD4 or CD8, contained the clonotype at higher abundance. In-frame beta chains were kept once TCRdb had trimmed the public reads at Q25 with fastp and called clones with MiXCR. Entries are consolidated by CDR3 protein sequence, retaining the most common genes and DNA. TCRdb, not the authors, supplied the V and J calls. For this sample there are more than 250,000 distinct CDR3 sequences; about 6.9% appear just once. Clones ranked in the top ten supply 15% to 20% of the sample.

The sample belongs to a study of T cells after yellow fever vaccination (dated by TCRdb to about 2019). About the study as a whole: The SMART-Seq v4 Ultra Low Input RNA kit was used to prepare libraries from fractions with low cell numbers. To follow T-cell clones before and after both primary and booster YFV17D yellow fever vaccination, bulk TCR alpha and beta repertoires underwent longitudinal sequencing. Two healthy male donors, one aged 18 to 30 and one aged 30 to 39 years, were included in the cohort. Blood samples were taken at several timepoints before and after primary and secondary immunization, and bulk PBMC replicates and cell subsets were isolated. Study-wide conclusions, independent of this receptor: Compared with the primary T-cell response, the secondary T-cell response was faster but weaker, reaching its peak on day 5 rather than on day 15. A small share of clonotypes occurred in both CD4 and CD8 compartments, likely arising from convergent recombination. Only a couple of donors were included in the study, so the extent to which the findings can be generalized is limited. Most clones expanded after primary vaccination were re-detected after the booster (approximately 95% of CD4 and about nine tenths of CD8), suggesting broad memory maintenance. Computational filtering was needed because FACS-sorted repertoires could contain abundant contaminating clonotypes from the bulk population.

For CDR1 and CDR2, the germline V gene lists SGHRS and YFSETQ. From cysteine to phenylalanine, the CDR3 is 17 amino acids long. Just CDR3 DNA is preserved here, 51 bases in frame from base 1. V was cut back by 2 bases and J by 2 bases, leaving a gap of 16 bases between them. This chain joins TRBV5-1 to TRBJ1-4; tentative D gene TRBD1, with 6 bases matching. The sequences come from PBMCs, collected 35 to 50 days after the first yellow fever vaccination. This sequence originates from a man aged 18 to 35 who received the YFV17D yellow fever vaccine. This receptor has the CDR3 CASSLQGLKETNEKLFF. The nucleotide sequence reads TGCGCCAGCAGCTTACAGGGTCTCAAGGAGACTAATGAAAAACTGTTTTTT.